The present TCR beta chain was sequenced within a study of T cells after yellow fever vaccination (dated by TCRdb to 2018 to 2020). For the study in its entirety: The SMART-Seq v4 Ultra Low Input RNA kit was used to prepare libraries from fractions with low cell numbers. To follow T-cell clones before and after primary and booster YFV17D yellow fever vaccination, bulk TCR alpha and beta repertoires were sequenced over time. Two healthy male donors made up the cohort, one aged 18 to 30 years and the other aged 30 to 40 years. Blood samples were taken at several timepoints before and after primary and secondary immunization, and bulk PBMC replicates and cell subsets were isolated. What the work shows at the level of the full study, not this receptor alone: A small share of clonotypes occurred in both CD4 and CD8 compartments, likely arising from convergent recombination. Computational filtering was required because FACS-sorted repertoires could contain abundant contaminating clonotypes from the bulk population. The study included only two donors, which limits how far the findings can be generalized. The secondary T-cell response was weaker than the primary response but faster, peaking on day 5 instead of day 15. Most clones expanded after primary vaccination (approximately 95% of CD4 and 88% of CD8) were re-detected after the booster, suggesting that broad memory maintenance occurred.

Synthesis of TCR cDNA relied on 5'RACE template switching, a step that introduced a universal primer site along with unique molecular identifiers. Priming for cDNA synthesis came from both the TCR alpha and TCR beta constant segments. Library amplification involved two PCR steps, and the second step added sample barcodes and sequencing adapters. Libraries were sequenced on Illumina HiSeq 2500 (2x100 bp) or NovaSeq (2x150 bp). In the paper's pipeline: MIGEC was used to demultiplex reads and collapse the reads into UMI consensus sequences, and MiXCR was used for V(D)J alignment. Vaccine-responding clonotypes were defined with edgeR using replicate PBMC samples, requiring FDR below 0.01 and a log2 fold change above 5 up to day 15. Bulk clonotypes were assigned CD4 or CD8 identity according to which sequenced CD4 or CD8 repertoire held them at higher abundance. The public sequencing data were trimmed at Q25 with fastp and processed into clonotypes with MiXCR by TCRdb, which kept only in-frame beta chains. Each record represents a unique CDR3 protein, reported with the most common genes and DNA among its rows. The V and J calls were not made by the authors but by TCRdb's processing. This sample comprises roughly 250,000 distinct CDR3 sequences, about an eighth of them detected only once. The ten largest make up 0.4% to 0.65% of the sample.

Per the publication, the treatment or condition label means: live attenuated yellow fever vaccine strain. A standard Ficoll-Paque protocol was used to isolate PBMCs from peripheral blood. CD4 and CD8 T-cell fractions were isolated with Dynabeads CD4 and CD8 positive selection kits. TriZol was used to extract RNA from bulk PBMCs, CD4 and CD8 fractions, and dextramer-positive and dextramer-negative fractions. In its sample, this clonotype was seen once. What antigen it recognizes has not been identified. Base qualities are not provided; no much larger clone lies one nucleotide away. The CDR3 has 12 amino acids, counting the end cysteine and phenylalanine. The only DNA kept is the CDR3, 36 bases in frame from the first base. The germline V gene (reference sequence) specifies GTSNPN as CDR1 and SVGIG as CDR2. The junction carries 9 bases between V and J, which are trimmed by 4 bases and 2 bases respectively.

Rearrangement joined TRBV30 to TRBJ2-7, with an unclear D gene assignment. The sequencing here drew on CD4+ T cells sorted from PBMCs, taken 45 days after the yellow fever booster vaccination. The clonotype comes from a man under 40 who received the YFV17D yellow fever vaccine. CDR3 loop: CAWNLTPYEQYF. The nucleotide sequence reads as follows: TGTGCCTGGAATCTCACCCCCTACGAGCAGTACTTC.